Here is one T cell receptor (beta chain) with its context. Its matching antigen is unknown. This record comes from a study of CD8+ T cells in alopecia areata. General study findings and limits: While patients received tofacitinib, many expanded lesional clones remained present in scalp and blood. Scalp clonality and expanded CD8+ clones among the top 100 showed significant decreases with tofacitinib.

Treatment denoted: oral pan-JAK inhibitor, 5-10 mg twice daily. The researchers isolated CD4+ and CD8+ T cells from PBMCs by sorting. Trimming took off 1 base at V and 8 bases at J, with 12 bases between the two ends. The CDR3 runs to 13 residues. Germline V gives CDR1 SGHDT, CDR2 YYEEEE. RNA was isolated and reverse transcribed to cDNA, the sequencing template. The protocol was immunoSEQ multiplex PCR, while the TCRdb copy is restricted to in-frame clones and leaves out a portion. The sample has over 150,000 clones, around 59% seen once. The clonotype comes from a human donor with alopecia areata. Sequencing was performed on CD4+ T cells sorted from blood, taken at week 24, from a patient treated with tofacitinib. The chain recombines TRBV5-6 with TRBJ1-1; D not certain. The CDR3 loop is CASSLRIKQEAFF. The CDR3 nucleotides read TGTGCCAGCAGCTTGCGCATCAAGCAGGAAGCTTTCTTT.